These 6 T cell receptor beta chains were all obtained from the same sample, sequenced in a study of T-cell reconstitution after alpha-beta-depleted transplantation in children. Unique molecular identifiers were used to barcode this TCRbeta library. MiXCR, run by TCRdb on the PCR reads, gives a single entry per CDR3 protein. This sample has about 500,000 distinct CDR3 sequences, with about 31% found just once. The source was PBMCs from the stem cell graft donor, collected from the stem cell graft. The origin of the receptors is a human donor who donated a stem cell graft to a child with aplastic anemia.

This clonotype was observed a handful of times. The chain uses TRBV14 and TRBJ2-2; maybe TRBD1 (6 bases). The CDR3 consists of 15 residues. The ends were cut back, 5 bases at V and 4 bases at J, with 14 bases in the middle. Per the germline V gene, CDR1 is SGHDN and CDR2 is FVKESK. CDR3 loop: CASSTNRVRTGELFF. In DNA form, the CDR3 reads TGTGCCAGCAGCACCAACAGGGTACGCACCGGGGAGCTGTTTTTT.

This clonotype has just a few counts. J is TRBJ2-1 and V is TRBV29-1, with a tentative D call TRBD2 (6 bases). The germline gives CDR1 SQVTM, CDR2 ANQGSEA. There are 16 residues in the CDR3. V was pared by 1 base and J by 0 bases, with 13 bases between. The CDR3 loop reads CSVEGLARSSYNEQFF. The CDR3 DNA sequence: TGCAGCGTTGAAGGGCTAGCGAGAAGCTCCTACAATGAGCAGTTCTTC.

This clonotype was seen a few times. This chain joins TRBV29-1 and TRBJ1-5, with 7 nucleotides matching TRBD1. After removal of 6 bases from V and 7 bases from J, the junction contained 9 bases not matched to a gene. This CDR3 has 13 residues. Germline V gene data show CDR1 as SQVTM and CDR2 as ANQGSEA. CDR3 DNA: TGCAGCGTCGCTACGACAGGGACCCAGCCCCAGCATTTT. It encodes CSVATTGTQPQHF.

V usage is TRBV12-3 or TRBV12-4 and J usage is TRBJ1-1; 7 nucleotides line up with TRBD1. The CDR3 has 12 residues. V trimming: 8 bases; J trimming: 4 bases; junction bases outside the gene matches: 4. CDR3 in amino acids: CASDRDGTEAFF. The CDR3 coding sequence is TGTGCCAGCGACAGGGATGGCACTGAAGCTTTCTTT.

This clonotype came up once. The CDR3 carries no conserved terminal phenylalanine or tryptophan, so it likely arises from a read error. No DNA is shown, since the ends of the CDR3 on it are uncertain; the CDR3 is the one TCRdb lists. The chain carries TRBV3-1 and TRBJ1-5. The germline V gene encodes CDR1 LGHDT and CDR2 YNNKEL (reference sequence). The CDR3 has 8 amino acids, counting both end residues. The CDR3 here is CASSPVFC.

A few counts support this clonotype. The J gene is TRBJ2-5, the V gene TRBV15; D ambiguous. The V and J ends lost 5 bases and 5 bases respectively, with 12 bases between them. Per the germline V gene, CDR1 is LNHNV and CDR2 is YYDKDF (reference sequence). CDR3 length: 13 residues. Here the CDR3 DNA reads TGTGCCACCAGCGAAAGGGCCGCTGAGACCCAGTACTTC. This gives the protein CATSERAAETQYF.